The rows below give T cell receptor beta chains drawn from one sample of a study of blood T cells in healthy people across ages. Via MiXCR, TCRdb re-called the 5' RACE reads, giving one row per CDR3 protein. This sample yields some 370,000 distinct CDR3 sequences, of which 50% to 60% are seen a single time; around 50% belongs to the top ten. Sequencing input: blood. The receptor set was obtained from a man between 60 and 75 years old in good health. Both conserved end residues are part of each CDR3. D genes are given only for firm matches. Not every row has a clone size; where given, it reads once, few, many or a size class.

TRBJ1-2 | TRBV5-5 | many | . | CASSLGFTNYGYTF | TGTGCCAGCAGCTTAGGGTTTACTAACTATGGCTACACCTTC
TRBJ1-2 | TRBV6-1 | . | TRBD1 | CASTELGQAHYGYTF | TGTGCCAGCACCGAGTTGGGACAGGCCCACTATGGCTACACCTTC
TRBJ1-2 | TRBV4-2 | few | TRBD1 | CASSATGVNYGYTF | TGTGCCAGCAGCGCGACAGGGGTCAACTATGGCTACACCTTC
TRBJ2-7 | TRBV11-2 | many | . | CASSPKQQGRGEQYF | TGTGCCAGCAGCCCTAAACAACAGGGTAGAGGCGAGCAGTACTTC
TRBJ1-4 | TRBV3-1 | . | . | CASSQRGAEKLFF | TGTGCCAGCAGCCAAAGGGGGGCTGAAAAACTGTTTTTT
TRBJ2-1 | TRBV14 | . | . | CASSQGQYNEQFF | TGTGCCAGCAGCCAAGGCCAATACAATGAGCAGTTCTTC
TRBJ2-5 | TRBV13 | . | . | CASSLDNFQETQYF | TGTGCCAGCAGCTTAGACAACTTCCAAGAGACCCAGTACTTC
TRBJ2-3 | TRBV4-2 | . | . | CASSQDKTDTQYF | TGTGCCAGCAGCCAAGATAAGACAGATACGCAGTATTTT
TRBJ2-5 | TRBV7-8 | . | TRBD1 | CASSRLGQGGEQYF | TGTGCCAGCAGCCGACTAGGACAGGGTGGGGAGCAGTACTTC
TRBJ2-7 | TRBV7-9 | few | TRBD1 | CASSLGTGFYEQYF | TGTGCCAGCTCACTAGGGACAGGGTTCTACGAGCAGTACTTC
TRBJ1-1 | TRBV27 | . | . | CASSLARMNTEAFF | TGTGCCAGCAGTCTAGCGCGGATGAACACTGAAGCTTTCTTT
TRBJ2-1 | TRBV29-1 | . | . | CSVEGGREIQFF | TGCAGCGTTGAAGGGGGGCGGGAGATACAGTTCTTC
TRBJ2-5 | TRBV6-2/TRBV6-3 | . | TRBD2 | CASSYGSGRAGETQYF | TGTGCCAGCAGTTACGGTAGCGGGAGGGCCGGAGAGACCCAGTACTTC
TRBJ2-7 | TRBV7-8 | . | . | CASSPQGSIPYEQYF | TGTGCCAGCAGCCCGCAGGGGTCTATCCCTTACGAGCAGTACTTC
TRBJ2-1 | TRBV11-2 | many | . | CASSLDRGSNRYNEQFF | TGTGCCAGCAGCTTAGATCGAGGATCAAACCGATACAATGAGCAGTTCTTC